The table lists the clone carrying this T cell receptor (beta chain) with many counts. Antigen: not known. The sample belongs to a study of spatial heterogeneity in lung cancer. About the study: More than nine raw reads, on average, carried each unique TCR and UMI combination. Broader study findings: Resection blood, more than follow-up blood, showed ubiquitous expanded tumor TCRs.

CDR3 length: 14 amino acids. Germline loops: CDR1 ENHRY, CDR2 SYGVKD. Losses at the gene ends were 6 bases for V and 8 bases for J; bases not matched to a gene: 5. Time point indicated: sample taken at primary tumor resection. Whole RNA came from tumor, nontumor lung or frozen PBMC and was sequenced without being sorted. Each molecule of TCR cDNA was tagged with one unique molecular identifier. TCRdb reprocessed the 5' RACE reads with MiXCR, giving one entry per CDR3 protein. The profile shows around 48,000 distinct CDR3 sequences, roughly 5% of them singletons. This rearrangement joins TRBV10-3 to TRBJ1-6; 9 nucleotides match TRBD1. This sequence was found in a male donor with early-stage non-small cell lung cancer. The material was PBMCs, obtained at surgery. CDR3 DNA sequence: TGTGCCATCAGCAGGACAGGGGAAGATTCACCCCTCCACTTT. Its translation: CAISRTGEDSPLHF.